Sequencing of this TCR beta chain was carried out in a study of blood T cell repertoires in COVID-19. Study-level background: Material from acute and convalescent COVID-19 was sourced from the United States, Italy and Spain. T cells, B-cell-depleted T cells, or PBMCs provided the cDNA or gDNA that served as material.

The CDR3 loop spans 12 amino acids. V shed 8 bases and J shed 6 bases, with 10 bases lying between them. Germline CDR1 and CDR2: SNHLY and FYNNEI. In the original workflow: For nucleated cells, counts were estimated from reference gene primer amplification. The table came from immunoSEQ multiplex PCR; TCRdb's copy has only in-frame clones and leaves some out. The D gene and trimming were derived from the DNA, and the V and J assignments and clone size from that table. The sample includes over 350,000 clones, 80% to 90% of them seen just once. This TCR came from a young woman with active or convalescent COVID-19. The V call is TRBV2, the J call TRBJ2-2, with D unresolved. The sample was peripheral blood. The CDR3 loop is CASGSSPGELFF. In DNA, the CDR3 is TGTGCCAGCGGCTCTTCCCCCGGGGAGCTGTTTTTT.